This TCR beta chain was recorded in a study of T cells of healthy individuals (dated by TCRdb to 2016 to 2019). The V end gives up 4 bases and the J end 3 bases, leaving 4 bases in the junction not matched to a gene. In the germline V gene, CDR1 corresponds to SQVTM and CDR2 to ANQGSEA. The CDR3, from cysteine to phenylalanine, totals 13 residues. Just the 39-base CDR3 DNA is kept, in frame starting at base 1. The library was made by 5' RACE. TCRdb names Illumina MiSeq as the instrument used. The public reads were quality trimmed at Q25 with fastp and then assembled into clones with MiXCR by TCRdb, keeping productive beta chains. One record per CDR3 amino acid sequence lists the most common genes and DNA. The sample table contains tens of thousands of distinct CDR3 sequences; only one count was recorded for about 5% of them. The leading ten clones occupy approximately 8.5% of the sample. Comment on this clonotype: Its cognate antigen has yet to be identified. There are no base qualities to consult, and no much larger clone falls within one base.

The V and J genes are TRBV29-1 and TRBJ1-2, with 8 bases matching TRBD1. The sequence came from a human donor in good health. The CDR3 region has the sequence CSVGEQGDYGYTF. The sequenced DNA is TGCAGCGTTGGGGAACAGGGGGACTATGGCTACACCTTC.